The sequence of this T cell receptor (beta chain) was determined in a study of CD8+ T cells in alopecia areata. cDNA reverse transcribed from extracted RNA served as the sequencing template. Measured with immunoSEQ multiplex PCR; TCRdb has only the in-frame clones, and not every one. The sample carries about 190,000 clones, around 66% recorded once. Deletions cut 2 bases from V and 6 bases from J, with 4 bases between. This CDR3 spans 11 amino acids. Germline assignment: CDR1 ENHRY and CDR2 SYGVKD. Indicated treatment: oral pan-JAK inhibitor, 5-10 mg twice daily. The receptor was derived from a human donor with alopecia areata. The sequencing used CD4+ T cells sorted from blood, collected at week 4, from a patient treated with tofacitinib. The genes are TRBV10-3 and TRBJ1-2; no reliable D call. CDR3 protein: CAISEQDGYTF. CDR3 sequence (DNA): TGTGCCATCAGTGAGCAAGATGGCTACACCTTC.